This T cell receptor beta chain originates from a study of T cell responses to AZD1222 COVID-19 vaccine. Note on this clone: Its antigen is still unknown.

The protocol was immunoSEQ multiplex PCR, while the TCRdb copy is restricted to in-frame clones and leaves out a portion. The sample has approximately 140,000 clones; nearly 90% are singletons. Study-wide points: Repertoires were sampled only after the peak T cell response. Clonal diversity may have been underestimated in mostly white British donors. Increases in Spike-specific TCR breadth and depth were seen after two AZD1222 doses. Per reports, nearly half of all spike-specific TCRs target regions that are unmutated in variants.

Trimming took 8 bases from V and 0 from J, leaving 7 bases between them. The CDR3 is 12 residues long. Source: peripheral blood, taken on day 0 of AZD1222 vaccination. The receptor was derived from an adult in good health. The V call is TRBV12-3 or TRBV12-4, the J call TRBJ1-1, with D perhaps TRBD1 (5 bases). In DNA form, the CDR3 reads TGTGCCAGCGGGGCGATGAACACTGAAGCTTTCTTT. Its translation: CASGAMNTEAFF.